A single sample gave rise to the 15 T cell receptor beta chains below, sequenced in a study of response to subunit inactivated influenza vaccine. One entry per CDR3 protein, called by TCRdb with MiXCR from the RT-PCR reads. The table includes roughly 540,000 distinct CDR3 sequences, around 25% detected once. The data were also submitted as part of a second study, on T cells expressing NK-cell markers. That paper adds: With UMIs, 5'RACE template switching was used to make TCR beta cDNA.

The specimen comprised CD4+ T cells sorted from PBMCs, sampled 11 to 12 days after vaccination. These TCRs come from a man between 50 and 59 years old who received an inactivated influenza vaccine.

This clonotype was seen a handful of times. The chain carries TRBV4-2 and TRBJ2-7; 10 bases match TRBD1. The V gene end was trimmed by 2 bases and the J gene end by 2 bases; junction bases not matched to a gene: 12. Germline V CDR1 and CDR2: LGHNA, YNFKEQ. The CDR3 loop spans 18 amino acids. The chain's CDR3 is CASSQHAGWDRGTYEQYF. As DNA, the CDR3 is TGTGCCAGCAGCCAACACGCTGGTTGGGACAGGGGCACCTACGAGCAGTACTTC.

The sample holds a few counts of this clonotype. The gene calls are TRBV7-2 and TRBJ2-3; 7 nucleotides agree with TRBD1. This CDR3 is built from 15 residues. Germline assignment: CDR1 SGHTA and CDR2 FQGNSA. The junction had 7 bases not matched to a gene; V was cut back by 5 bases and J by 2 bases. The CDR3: CASSRRGQNTDTQYF. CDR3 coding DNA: TGTGCCAGCAGCCGACGGGGACAGAACACAGATACGCAGTATTTT.

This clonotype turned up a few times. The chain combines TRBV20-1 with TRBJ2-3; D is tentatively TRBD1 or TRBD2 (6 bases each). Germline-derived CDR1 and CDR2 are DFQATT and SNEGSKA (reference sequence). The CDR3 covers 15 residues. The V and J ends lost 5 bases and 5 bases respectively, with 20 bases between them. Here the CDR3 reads CSARRGTGAGDTQYF. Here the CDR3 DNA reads TGCAGTGCTCGCAGAGGAACGGGGGCGGGAGATACGCAGTATTTT.

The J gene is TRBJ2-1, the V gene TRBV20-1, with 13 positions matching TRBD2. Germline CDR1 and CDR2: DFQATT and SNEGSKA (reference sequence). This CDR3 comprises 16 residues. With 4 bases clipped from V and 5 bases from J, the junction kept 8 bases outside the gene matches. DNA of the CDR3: TGCAGTGCTATCCCCATACTAGCGGGGGGGGACAATGAGCAGTTCTTC. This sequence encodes CSAIPILAGGDNEQFF.

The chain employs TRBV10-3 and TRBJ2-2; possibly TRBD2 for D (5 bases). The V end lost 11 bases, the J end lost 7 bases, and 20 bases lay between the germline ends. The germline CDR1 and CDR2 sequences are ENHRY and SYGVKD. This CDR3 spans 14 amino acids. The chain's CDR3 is CAASPNGVIGELFF. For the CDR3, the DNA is TGTGCCGCCTCCCCGAACGGGGTTATCGGGGAGCTGTTTTTT.

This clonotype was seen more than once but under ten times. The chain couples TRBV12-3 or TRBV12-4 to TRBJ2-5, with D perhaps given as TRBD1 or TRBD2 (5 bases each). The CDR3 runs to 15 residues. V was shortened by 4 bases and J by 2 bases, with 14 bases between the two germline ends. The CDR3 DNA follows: TGTGCCAGCAGTTACGGTGGGACGCGACAAGAGACCCAGTACTTC. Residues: CASSYGGTRQETQYF.

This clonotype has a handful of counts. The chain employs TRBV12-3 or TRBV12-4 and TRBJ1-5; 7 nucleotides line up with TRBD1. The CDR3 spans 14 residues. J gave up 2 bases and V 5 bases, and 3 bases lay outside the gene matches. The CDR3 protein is CASSPDRGNQPQHF. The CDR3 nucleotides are TGTGCCAGCAGTCCCGACAGGGGCAATCAGCCCCAGCATTTT.

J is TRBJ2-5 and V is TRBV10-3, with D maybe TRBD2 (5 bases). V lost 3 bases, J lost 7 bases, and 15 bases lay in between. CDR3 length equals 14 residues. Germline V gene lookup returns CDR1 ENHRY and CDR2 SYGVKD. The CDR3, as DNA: TGTGCCATCAGTGAAACTAGGTCCCCAGGGACCCAGTACTTC. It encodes CAISETRSPGTQYF.

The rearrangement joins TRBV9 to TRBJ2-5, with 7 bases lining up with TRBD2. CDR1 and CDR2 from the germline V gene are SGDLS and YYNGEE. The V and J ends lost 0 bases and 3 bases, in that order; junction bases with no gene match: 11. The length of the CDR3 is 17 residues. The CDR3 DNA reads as TGTGCCAGCAGCGTAGGGGCTAGCGGAGGATTCGAAGAGACCCAGTACTTC. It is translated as CASSVGASGGFEETQYF.

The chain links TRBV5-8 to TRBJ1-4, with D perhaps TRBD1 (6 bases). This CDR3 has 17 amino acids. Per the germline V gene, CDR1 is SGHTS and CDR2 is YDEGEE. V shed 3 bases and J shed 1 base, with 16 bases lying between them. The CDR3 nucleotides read TGTGCCAGCAGCTACGGATCGGGGGGCGTAACTAATGAAAAACTGTTTTTT. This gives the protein CASSYGSGGVTNEKLFF.

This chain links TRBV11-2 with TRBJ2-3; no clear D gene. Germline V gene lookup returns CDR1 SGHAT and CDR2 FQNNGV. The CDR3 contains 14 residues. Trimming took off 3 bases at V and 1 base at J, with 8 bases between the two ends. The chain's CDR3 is CASSFGLRTDTQYF. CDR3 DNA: TGTGCCAGCAGCTTTGGGCTCCGCACAGATACGCAGTATTTT.

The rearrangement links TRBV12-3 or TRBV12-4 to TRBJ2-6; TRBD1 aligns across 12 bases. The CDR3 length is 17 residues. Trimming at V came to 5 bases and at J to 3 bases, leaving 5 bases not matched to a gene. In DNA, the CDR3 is TGTGCCAGCAGTCCCCGGGACAGGGGGCTTGGGGCCAACGTCCTGACTTTC. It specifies CASSPRDRGLGANVLTF.

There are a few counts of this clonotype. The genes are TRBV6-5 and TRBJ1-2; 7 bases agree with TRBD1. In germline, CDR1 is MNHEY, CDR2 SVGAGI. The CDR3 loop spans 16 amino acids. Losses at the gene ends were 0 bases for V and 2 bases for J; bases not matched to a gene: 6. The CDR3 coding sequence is TGTGCCAGCAGTTACTCTCCGACAGGGCAAAACTATGGCTACACCTTC. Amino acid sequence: CASSYSPTGQNYGYTF.

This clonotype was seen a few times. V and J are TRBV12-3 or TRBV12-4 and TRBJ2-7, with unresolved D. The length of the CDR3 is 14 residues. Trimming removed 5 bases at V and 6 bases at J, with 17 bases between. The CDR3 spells CASSPKRDASEQYF. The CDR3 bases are TGTGCCAGCAGTCCGAAGCGAGATGCCTCCGAGCAGTACTTC.

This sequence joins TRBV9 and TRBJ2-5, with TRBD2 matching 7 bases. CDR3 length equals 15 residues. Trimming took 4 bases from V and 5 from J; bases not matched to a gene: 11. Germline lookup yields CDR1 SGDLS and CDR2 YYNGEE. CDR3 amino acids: CASSPGGGTRETQYF. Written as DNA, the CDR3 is TGTGCCAGCAGCCCCGGCGGGGGAACCCGGGAGACCCAGTACTTC.